This TCR beta chain was retrieved from a study of Graves' ophthalmopathy and Graves' hyperthyroidism. This clonotype occurred many times. The authors amplified TCR beta CDR3 regions from RNA transcripts. HTBI primers primed a first-round RT-PCR, and a second-round multiplex PCR followed. MiXCR, run by TCRdb on the multiplex PCR reads, gives a single entry per CDR3 protein. The sample has a few hundred thousand distinct CDR3 sequences, about a sixth seen once. Diagnosis relied on clinical symptoms, serum thyroxine, TRAb, thyroid ultrasound and orbital computed tomography. This TCR derives from a woman aged 18-29 years with Graves' ophthalmopathy. The sample was peripheral blood.

CDR3 bases: TGTGCCTGTGCAGGACAGGTTAACACTGAAGCTTTCTTT. Translation gives CACAGQVNTEAFF. The chain links TRBV30 to TRBJ1-1; 7 bases map to TRBD1. V dropped 6 bases and J dropped 2; count of bases not matched to a gene: 6. Germline V gene data show CDR1 as GTSNPN and CDR2 as SVGIG (reference sequence). The CDR3 totals 13 residues.